The 3 T cell receptor beta chains below were found in one sample sequenced in a study of tumor-infiltrating lymphocytes in localized non-small cell lung cancer. Clones were sequenced by immunoSEQ multiplex PCR, and TCRdb holds only the in-frame ones, with some missing. The repertoire includes around 17,000 clones, more than 60% of them detected once, and 5.5% to 7% sits in the top ten. The sequenced material came from lung tumor tissue. The receptors stem from a human donor with non-small cell lung cancer.

The rearrangement joins TRBV11-2 to TRBJ2-7; 9 bases map to TRBD1. CDR3 length equals 15 residues. The germline gives CDR1 SGHAT, CDR2 FQNNGV. Trimming removed 0 bases from V and 3 bases from J; junction bases left unmatched: 3. Written as DNA, the CDR3 is TGTGCCAGCAGCTTAGAGGGACAGGGCCTCTACGAGCAGTACTTC. It codes for CASSLEGQGLYEQYF.

The chain links TRBV11-2 to TRBJ2-7, with 13 bases matching TRBD2. CDR3 size: 16 residues. Per the germline V gene, CDR1 is SGHAT and CDR2 is FQNNGV. Losses at the gene ends were 6 bases for V and 3 bases for J; bases not matched to a gene: 8. In DNA, the CDR3 is TGTGCCAGCAGGAAAACCGGGACTAGCGGGATCTACGAGCAGTACTTC. This encodes CASRKTGTSGIYEQYF. The entire variable domain, with the rest obtained from reference TRBV11-2 and TRBJ2-7, is as follows: EAGVAQSPRYKIIEKRQSVAFWCNPISGHATLYWYQQILGQGPKLLIQFQNNGVVDDSQLPKDRFSAERLKGVDSTLKIQPAKLEDSAVYLCASRKTGTSGIYEQYFGPGTRLTVT.

The V call is TRBV2, the J call TRBJ2-5; 7 positions agree with TRBD2. The ends lost 8 bases at V and 4 bases at J; junction bases unmatched: 7. This CDR3 region has 13 residues. Germline V gene lookup returns CDR1 SNHLY and CDR2 FYNNEI. CDR3 loop: CASPGEGRETQYF. CDR3 in DNA: TGTGCCAGCCCCGGGGAGGGCAGAGAGACCCAGTACTTC.